This T cell receptor (beta chain) was sequenced in a study of cytomegalovirus exposure and HLA in healthy donors. Across the whole study: Around 80 million unique TCRs from HLA-typed donors were held in an early data release.

Whole-study results and caveats: Both high specificity and high sensitivity reportedly marked the classifier's diagnosis of cytomegalovirus status. A previous analysis found most TCR beta V segments productive roughly 90% or roughly 30% of the time.

The length of the CDR3 is 14 residues. The V gene's germline CDR1 is SGHTS and CDR2 YDEGEE. V lost 1 base, J lost 4 bases, and 9 bases lay in between. Primers: 60 Vbeta forward and 13 Jbeta reverse. Sequencing used immunoSEQ multiplex PCR; TCRdb keeps in-frame clones, though not all of them. The table has 130,000 to 150,000 clones, around 82% seen once. Comments on this clone: As yet, its antigen is unknown.

Sequencing input: PBMCs. The TCR sequence derives from a man in his forties in good health and CMV-seropositive. The chain employs TRBV5-8 and TRBJ1-3, with D tentatively TRBD1 (5 bases). The CDR3 DNA follows: TGTGCCAGCAGCTTGCTCGGGGGAGGAAACACCATATATTTT. Translation: CASSLLGGGNTIYF. Variable domain in full (rest from reference TRBV5-8 and TRBJ1-3): EAGVTQSPTHLIKTRGQQATLRCSPISGHTSVYWYQQALGLGLQFLLWYDEGEERNRGNFPPRFSGRQFPNYSSELNVNALELEDSALYLCASSLLGGGNTIYFGEGSWLTVV.